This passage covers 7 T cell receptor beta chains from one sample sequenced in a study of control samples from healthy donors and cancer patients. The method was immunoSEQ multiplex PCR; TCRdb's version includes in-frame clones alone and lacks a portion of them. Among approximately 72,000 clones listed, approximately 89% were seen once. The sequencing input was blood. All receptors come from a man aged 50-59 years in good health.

The DNA of the CDR3 is TGTGCCAGCAGTGCGCAGGGATTTGGCACCGGGGAGCTGTTTTTT. Translating it yields CASSAQGFGTGELFF. The V and J genes are TRBV2 and TRBJ2-2, with TRBD1 as a possible D gene (5 bases). Trimming pared 4 bases from V and 4 bases from J, leaving 13 bases between. There are 15 residues in the CDR3. Germline lookup yields CDR1 SNHLY and CDR2 FYNNEI. Full variable domain (rest looked up from reference TRBV2 and TRBJ2-2): EPEVTQTPSHQVTQMGQEVILRCVPISNHLYFYWYRQILGQKVEFLVSFYNNEISEKSEIFDDQFSVERPDGSNFTLKIRSTKLEDSAMYFCASSAQGFGTGELFFGEGSRLTVL.

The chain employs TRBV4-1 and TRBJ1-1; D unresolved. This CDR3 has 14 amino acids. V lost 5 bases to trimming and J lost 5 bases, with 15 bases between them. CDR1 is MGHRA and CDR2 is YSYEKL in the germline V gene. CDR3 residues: CASSEPLGVTEAFF. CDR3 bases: TGCGCCAGCAGCGAACCACTGGGTGTTACTGAAGCTTTCTTT.

CDR3 amino acids: CASSYAGKNEQFF. DNA of the CDR3: TGTGCCAGCAGTTACGCGGGAAAGAATGAGCAGTTCTTC. V gene TRBV6-2 or TRBV6-3 combines with J gene TRBJ2-1, with D possibly TRBD2 on 6 matching bases. The V end lost 2 bases, the J end lost 7 bases, and 9 bases lay between the germline ends. The germline gives CDR1 MNHEY, CDR2 SVGEGT. The CDR3 is 13 amino acids.

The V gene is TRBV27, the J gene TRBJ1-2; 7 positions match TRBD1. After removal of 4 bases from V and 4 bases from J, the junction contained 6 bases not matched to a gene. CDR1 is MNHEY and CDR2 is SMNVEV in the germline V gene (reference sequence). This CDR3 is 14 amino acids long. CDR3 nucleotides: TGTGCCAGCAGTTGGGCAGGGGGTAGCTATGGCTACACCTTC. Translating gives CASSWAGGSYGYTF.

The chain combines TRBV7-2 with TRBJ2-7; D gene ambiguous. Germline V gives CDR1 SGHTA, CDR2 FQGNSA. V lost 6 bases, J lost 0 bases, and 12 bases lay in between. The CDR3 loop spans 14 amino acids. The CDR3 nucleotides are TGTGCCAGCAGTCACGGACCCTTCTCCTACGAGCAGTACTTC. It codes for CASSHGPFSYEQYF. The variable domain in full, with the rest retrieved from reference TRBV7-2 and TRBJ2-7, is GAGVSQSPSNKVTEKGKDVELRCDPISGHTALYWYRQSLGQGLEFLIYFQGNSAPDKSGLPSDRFSAERTGGSVSTLTIQRTQQEDSAVYLCASSHGPFSYEQYFGPGTRLTVT.

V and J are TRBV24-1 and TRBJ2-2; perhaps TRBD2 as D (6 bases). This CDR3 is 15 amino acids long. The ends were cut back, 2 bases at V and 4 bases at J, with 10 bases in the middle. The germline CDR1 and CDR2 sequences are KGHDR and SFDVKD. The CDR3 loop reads CATSDSAGRTGELFF. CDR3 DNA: TGTGCCACCAGTGATTCGGCGGGACGCACCGGGGAGCTGTTTTTT.

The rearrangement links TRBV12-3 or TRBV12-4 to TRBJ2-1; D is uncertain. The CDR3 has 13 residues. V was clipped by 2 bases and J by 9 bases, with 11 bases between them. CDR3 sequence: CASSLFGLGEQFF. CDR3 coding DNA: TGTGCCAGCAGTTTATTTGGTCTGGGTGAGCAGTTCTTC.